The 31 T cell receptor beta chains listed next were all sequenced from one sample in a study of blood T cell repertoires in COVID-19 (dated by TCRdb to 2020 to 2021). Library prep was done by the immunoSEQ multiplex PCR assay. TCRdb retrieved this table from immuneACCESS and kept in-frame rearrangements only. Not all clones are present; in checked studies, unresolved V genes account for under half, and no reason is known for the remainder. For this sample there are about 440,000 clones; roughly 85% appear just once. Under 2% of the sample is taken by the ten largest. Material for sequencing was PBMCs or T cells enriched from blood (not recorded which). These TCRs come from a woman between 18 and 29 years old with acute COVID-19.

The V call is TRBV18, the J call TRBJ1-3; the D gene is possibly TRBD1 (5 bases). The CDR3 runs to 16 residues. Deletions cut 6 bases from V and 0 bases from J, with 15 bases between. CDR1 and CDR2 (germline): KGHSH, LQKENI. The CDR3 region is CASSSVGQLSGNTIYF. CDR3 in DNA: TGTGCCAGCTCTTCAGTAGGACAACTCTCTGGAAACACCATATATTTT.

The rearrangement uses TRBV18 and TRBJ1-6, with no clear D. V was shortened by 5 bases and J by 7 bases, with 15 bases between the two germline ends. The CDR3 runs 15 residues. CDR1 and CDR2 from the germline V gene are KGHSH and LQKENI. The CDR3 nucleotides read TGTGCCAGCTCAGGAGGAGCAGTACGCAATTCACCCCTCCACTTT. Translated, it gives CASSGGAVRNSPLHF.

The chain uses TRBV4-1 and TRBJ1-3; possible D gene TRBD1, 6 bases. V was pared by 4 bases and J by 0 bases, with 16 bases between. This CDR3 spans 17 amino acids. Germline V gene sequence: CDR1 MGHRA, CDR2 YSYEKL. The CDR3 here is CASSPSGTPLSGNTIYF. The DNA of the CDR3 is TGCGCCAGCAGCCCATCCGGGACACCGCTCTCTGGAAACACCATATATTTT.

The chain links TRBV28 to TRBJ1-2, with a possible D match to TRBD1 (5 bases). The V end lost 8 bases, the J end lost 5 bases, and 15 bases lay between the germline ends. The germline V gene encodes CDR1 MDHEN and CDR2 SYDVKM. The CDR3 is 13 amino acids. This CDR3 reads CASSLYRPYGYTF. CDR3 sequence (DNA): TGTGCCAGCTCGCTCTACAGGCCTTATGGCTACACCTTC.

For the CDR3, the DNA is TGTGCCAGCAGTGACGGAATAGGACTAGCGGGAGCTAACACCGGGGAGCTGTTTTTT. It encodes CASSDGIGLAGANTGELFF. The chain combines TRBV6-1 with TRBJ2-2; 13 nucleotides line up with TRBD2. Germline-derived CDR1 and CDR2 are MNHNS and SASEGT. Losses at the gene ends were 3 bases for V and 2 bases for J; bases not matched to a gene: 9. This CDR3 is 19 amino acids long.

The gene calls are TRBV29-1 and TRBJ2-7; a possible D gene is TRBD1 (6 bases). Germline V gene data show CDR1 as SQVTM and CDR2 as ANQGSEA. The V end was cut by 5 bases, the J end by 2 bases, with 10 bases between. This CDR3 spans 12 amino acids. CDR3 coding DNA: TGCAGCGTTCGACAGGAGACCTACGAGCAGTACTTC. Amino acid sequence: CSVRQETYEQYF.

The V and J genes are TRBV28 and TRBJ1-5; D call uncertain. Germline V CDR1 and CDR2: MDHEN, SYDVKM. This CDR3 is built from 15 residues. V lost 5 bases, J lost 4 bases, and 15 bases lay in between. The CDR3 loop reads CASSPPRSRNQPQHF. Written as DNA, the CDR3 is TGTGCCAGCAGTCCACCCCGATCCAGGAATCAGCCCCAGCATTTT.

About this clone: Other DNA sequences of this sample code for an identical CDR3. The J gene is TRBJ2-7, the V gene TRBV5-1; TRBD2 matches at 8 bases. The CDR3 contains 15 residues. The germline V gene has CDR1 SGHRS and CDR2 YFSETQ. Trimming cost V 1 base and J 0 bases; bases outside gene matches: 3. CDR3 DNA: TGCGCCAGCAGCTTGTCGGGGGGGAGCTCCTACGAGCAGTACTTC. This sequence encodes CASSLSGGSSYEQYF. The variable domain in full, with the rest retrieved from reference TRBV5-1 and TRBJ2-7, is KAGVTQTPRYLIKTRGQQVTLSCSPISGHRSVSWYQQTPGQGLQFLFEYFSETQRNKGNFPGRFSGRQFSNSRSEMNVSTLELGDSALYLCASSLSGGSSYEQYFGPGTRLTVT.

The V call is TRBV7-9, the J call TRBJ2-3, with TRBD1 as a possible D gene (5 bases). Trimming took 5 bases from V and 0 from J, leaving 9 bases between them. The length of the CDR3 is 14 residues. Germline-derived CDR1 and CDR2 are SEHNR and FQNEAQ (reference sequence). The CDR3 sequence is CASSPGSSTDTQYF. CDR3 nucleotides: TGTGCCAGCAGCCCAGGGTCCAGCACAGATACGCAGTATTTT.

This clone was seen a single time. V and J are TRBV15 and TRBJ2-2; 9 positions match TRBD2. J lost 5 bases, V lost 0 bases, and 4 bases had no gene match. The CDR3 has 16 amino acids. The germline V gene has CDR1 LNHNV and CDR2 YYDKDF (reference sequence). This CDR3 is CATSRDLRGGTGELFF. The CDR3 nucleotides read TGTGCCACCAGCAGAGATTTGCGGGGGGGAACCGGGGAGCTGTTTTTT.

The V and J genes are TRBV5-6 and TRBJ2-1; TRBD1 matches at 9 bases. The CDR3 is made up of 16 amino acids. The J segment lost 3 bases and the V segment lost 4 bases, leaving 8 bases of the junction unmatched. Germline V gene lookup returns CDR1 SGHDT and CDR2 YYEEEE. DNA of the CDR3: TGTGCCAGCAGCCTAAGGACAGGGGAAAGCTACAATGAGCAGTTCTTC. This translates into CASSLRTGESYNEQFF.

This rearrangement joins TRBV7-8 to TRBJ1-5; 8 bases match TRBD1. Losses at the gene ends were 5 bases for V and 5 bases for J; bases not matched to a gene: 11. The CDR3 sequence is 16 residues long. CDR1 and CDR2 from the germline V gene are SGHVS and FQNEAQ. For the CDR3, the DNA is TGTGCCAGCAGCCGAGGGGCGGGACAGGCTTATCAGCCCCAGCATTTT. Encoded protein: CASSRGAGQAYQPQHF.

V and J are TRBV3-1 (or the pseudogene TRBV3-2) and TRBJ1-6; 10 bases agree with TRBD1. The V and J ends lost 1 base and 6 bases, in that order; junction bases with no gene match: 6. This CDR3 has 17 amino acids. CDR1 is LGHDT, CDR2 YNNKEL, per germline (reference sequence). The DNA for the CDR3 is TGTGCCAGCAGCCAAGCGCATCGGGACAGGGGTAATTCACCCCTCCACTTT. Protein sequence: CASSQAHRDRGNSPLHF.

The chain uses TRBV18 and TRBJ1-1; D uncertain. The CDR3 has 16 amino acids. Germline lookup yields CDR1 KGHSH and CDR2 LQKENI. Trimming stripped 0 bases from V and 4 bases from J, with 15 bases between. CDR3 sequence: CASSPPGLPLSTEAFF. Written as DNA, the CDR3 is TGTGCCAGCTCACCACCGGGCCTCCCTTTGAGCACTGAAGCTTTCTTT. Using reference TRBV18 and TRBJ1-1 for the parts outside the CDR3, the full variable domain is NAGVMQNPRHLVRRRGQEARLRCSPMKGHSHVYWYRQLPEEGLKFMVYLQKENIIDESGMPKERFSAEFPKEGPSILRIQQVVRGDSAAYFCASSPPGLPLSTEAFFGQGTRLTVV.

This chain connects TRBV7-9 to TRBJ2-1, with 12 nucleotides matching TRBD2. The CDR3 runs 15 residues. V shed 1 base and J 7 bases; nucleotides not matched to a gene: 2. Looked up from germline, CDR1 is SEHNR and CDR2 is FQNEAQ (reference sequence). The CDR3 nucleotides are TGTGCCAGCAGCTTAGGGACTAGCGGGACGAATGAGCAGTTCTTC. Translated, it gives CASSLGTSGTNEQFF.

The chain combines TRBV30 with TRBJ1-6; D uncertain. The CDR3 contains 12 residues. Germline values: CDR1 GTSNPN, CDR2 SVGIG (reference sequence). The V and J ends lost 0 bases and 7 bases respectively, with 4 bases between them. CDR3 coding DNA: TGTGCCTGGAGTGTAGCCAATTCACCCCTCCACTTT. It is translated as CAWSVANSPLHF.

V is TRBV12-5 and J is TRBJ1-5; no clear D. V shed 5 bases and J shed 7 bases, with 9 bases lying between them. Per germline, CDR1 LGHNT and CDR2 FRNRAP. This CDR3 is 12 amino acids long. In DNA form, the CDR3 reads TGTGCTAGTGGTCGTGTGGGCCAGCCCCAGCATTTT. It translates to CASGRVGQPQHF.

CDR3 protein: CASTVHGGQPQHF. DNA for the CDR3: TGTGCCAGCACCGTTCACGGGGGACAGCCCCAGCATTTT. The V and J genes are TRBV7-2 and TRBJ1-5; a possible D gene is TRBD1 (5 bases). This CDR3 contains 13 residues. The germline V gene has CDR1 SGHTA and CDR2 FQGNSA. V lost 7 bases and J lost 7, with 14 bases in between.

CDR3 protein: CASSSLPLTGEGSSPLHF. In DNA, the CDR3 is TGTGCCAGCAGTTCCCTTCCTTTGACAGGGGAAGGAAGCTCACCCCTCCACTTT. This rearrangement joins TRBV27 to TRBJ1-6; TRBD1 matches 8 bases. The germline V gene encodes CDR1 MNHEY and CDR2 SMNVEV (reference sequence). The ends lost 4 bases at V and 10 bases at J; junction bases unmatched: 18. The CDR3 contains 18 residues.

The V call is TRBV28, the J call TRBJ1-3; TRBD1 matches at 7 bases. Germline V gene sequence: CDR1 MDHEN, CDR2 SYDVKM. This CDR3 comprises 15 residues. V lost 7 bases, J lost 0 bases, and 6 bases stayed unmatched. CDR3 residues: CASTTGDYSGNTIYF. The CDR3 DNA reads TGTGCCAGCACCACAGGGGATTACTCTGGAAACACCATATATTTT.

The gene calls are TRBV6-5 and TRBJ2-5, with D possibly matching TRBD1 (6 bases). Between the trimmed V and J ends, which lost 6 bases and 5 bases, there was a span of 19 bases. Germline V gene sequence: CDR1 MNHEY, CDR2 SVGAGI. CDR3 size: 15 residues. The CDR3 nucleotides read TGTGCCAGCAGCGAGCTACAGGGATCTCTGGAGACCCAGTACTTC. It codes for CASSELQGSLETQYF.

This chain links TRBV7-9 with TRBJ1-2; the D is unclear. V was trimmed by 1 base and J by 6 bases, leaving 12 bases between them. CDR3 size: 14 residues. The germline V gene has CDR1 SEHNR and CDR2 FQNEAQ (reference sequence). The CDR3 DNA reads TGTGCCAGCAGCTTAGGATCAGTAAAAGATGGCTACACCTTC. This sequence encodes CASSLGSVKDGYTF. The full variable domain, completed using reference TRBV7-9 and TRBJ1-2, is DTGVSQNPRHKITKRGQNVTFRCDPISEHNRLYWYRQTLGQGPEFLTYFQNEAQLEKSRLLSDRFSAERPKGSFSTLEIQRTEQGDSAMYLCASSLGSVKDGYTFGSGTRLTVV.

This clone has only one observation. The rearrangement joins TRBV3-1 (or the pseudogene TRBV3-2) to TRBJ2-5, with D possibly matching TRBD2 (5 bases). From germline, CDR1 is LGHDT and CDR2 YNNKEL (reference sequence). Deletions cut 0 bases from V and 0 bases from J, with 14 bases between. There are 17 residues in the CDR3. The CDR3 reads CASSQDFSQRYQETQYF. The DNA of the CDR3 is TGTGCCAGCAGCCAAGATTTTAGCCAGCGGTACCAAGAGACCCAGTACTTC.

The J gene is TRBJ2-7, the V gene TRBV3-1 (or the pseudogene TRBV3-2), with 7 bases that match TRBD1. Per the germline V gene, CDR1 is LGHDT and CDR2 is YNNKEL (reference sequence). The CDR3 contains 14 residues. The J segment lost 5 bases and the V segment lost 3 bases, leaving 7 bases of the junction unmatched. CDR3 sequence reads: CASSHPGQSDEQYF. Here the CDR3 DNA reads TGTGCCAGCAGCCACCCGGGACAGTCTGACGAGCAGTACTTC.

The gene calls are TRBV12-3 or TRBV12-4 and TRBJ1-4; tentatively, D is TRBD1 (5 bases). The CDR3 is made up of 13 amino acids. The ends were cut back, 6 bases at V and 6 bases at J, with 11 bases in the middle. The DNA for the CDR3 is TGTGCCAGCAGCGCGGGACTTTATGAAAAACTGTTTTTT. Its translation is CASSAGLYEKLFF.

This clone is a singleton in its sample. The chain recombines TRBV29-1 with TRBJ2-1; tentative D call: TRBD1 (6 bases). The V gene's germline CDR1 is SQVTM and CDR2 ANQGSEA. The germline V and J ends were trimmed by 8 bases and 9 bases, with 17 bases remaining between them. CDR3 size: 12 residues. CDR3 in amino acids: CSTLGQKGEQFF. The DNA of the CDR3 is TGCAGCACCCTTGGACAGAAAGGTGAGCAGTTCTTC.

The genes are TRBV4-3 and TRBJ1-1, with a possible D match to TRBD1 (6 bases). The germline V gene encodes CDR1 LGHNA and CDR2 YSLEER. The CDR3 loop spans 14 amino acids. The V gene lost 0 bases and the J gene lost 4 bases, with 9 bases spanning the gap. CDR3 DNA sequence: TGCGCCAGCAGCCAAGAAGGGGGTGGCACTGAAGCTTTCTTT. Residues: CASSQEGGGTEAFF.

This chain joins TRBV19 and TRBJ2-6, with D possibly matching TRBD1 (5 bases). This CDR3 spans 17 amino acids. CDR1 is LNHDA and CDR2 is SQIVND in the germline V gene (reference sequence). V was trimmed by 4 bases and J by 0 bases, leaving 13 bases between them. CDR3 nucleotide sequence: TGTGCCAGTAGTAAGGGGATCCTAAGCTCTGGGGCCAACGTCCTGACTTTC. It specifies CASSKGILSSGANVLTF. Filled out from reference TRBV19 and TRBJ2-6, the complete variable domain reads DGGITQSPKYLFRKEGQNVTLSCEQNLNHDAMYWYRQDPGQGLRLIYYSQIVNDFQKGDIAEGYSVSREKKESFPLTVTSAQKNPTAFYLCASSKGILSSGANVLTFGAGSRLTVL.

This chain joins TRBV27 and TRBJ1-4; 8 bases fit TRBD1. The germline V gene encodes CDR1 MNHEY and CDR2 SMNVEV (reference sequence). Trimming removed 2 bases from V and 5 bases from J; junction bases left unmatched: 7. The CDR3 is made up of 16 amino acids. Here the CDR3 reads CASSLDRGQGNEKLFF. For the CDR3, the DNA is TGTGCCAGCAGTTTAGACAGGGGTCAAGGGAATGAAAAACTGTTTTTT.

The chain combines TRBV29-1 with TRBJ1-4; 7 bases agree with TRBD1. CDR1 and CDR2 (germline): SQVTM, ANQGSEA. V was clipped by 5 bases and J by 6 bases; unmatched bases: 3. The CDR3 length is 12 residues. CDR3 region: CSVRTGDEKLFF. CDR3 nucleotide sequence: TGCAGCGTTCGGACAGGCGATGAAAAACTGTTTTTT.

This chain links TRBV18 with TRBJ2-2; tentative D call: TRBD2 (5 bases). The V gene lost 2 bases and the J gene lost 0 bases, with 13 bases spanning the gap. This CDR3 region has 17 residues. Germline CDR1 KGHSH, CDR2 LQKENI. For the CDR3, the DNA is TGTGCCAGCTCACCAAGGTCGGCGGGTACGAACACCGGGGAGCTGTTTTTT. Protein: CASSPRSAGTNTGELFF. The entire variable domain, with the rest obtained from reference TRBV18 and TRBJ2-2, is as follows: NAGVMQNPRHLVRRRGQEARLRCSPMKGHSHVYWYRQLPEEGLKFMVYLQKENIIDESGMPKERFSAEFPKEGPSILRIQQVVRGDSAAYFCASSPRSAGTNTGELFFGEGSRLTVL.